Listed below are T cell receptor beta chains from one sample, sequenced in a study of T cell repertoires in cytomegalovirus infection. Each CDR3 protein gets one entry after TCRdb re-called the reads with MiXCR. The table shows fewer than 300,000 distinct CDR3 sequences, with about 26% occurring only once. The sequenced sample was PBMCs. The source of these receptors is a human donor in good health (CMV status not recorded). Some clones in this sample may be carry-over from other donors' samples. Each CDR3 is given with its conserved first and last residue. Each record gives: J gene, D gene, CDR3 length, clone size, V gene, CDR3 protein, CDR3 DNA. D genes are given only for firm matches. Size is stated for part of the rows, as once, few or many counts, or as a class when the clone is expanded.

>TRBJ1-2|.|11|few|TRBV28
CASSPSFGYTF
TGTGCCAGCAGTCCGTCGTTCGGCTACACCTTC
>TRBJ2-5|.|14|.|TRBV18
CASSPNRRGETQYF
TGTGCCAGCTCACCAAACAGGAGAGGAGAGACCCAGTACTTC
>TRBJ2-3|.|15|many|TRBV7-6
CASSPDRRITDTQYF
TGTGCCAGCAGCCCTGACAGACGAATTACAGATACGCAGTATTTT
>TRBJ1-5|TRBD1|15|few|TRBV28
CASKNLDRGNQPQHF
TGTGCCAGCAAGAATTTGGACAGGGGCAATCAGCCCCAGCATTTT
>TRBJ2-2|TRBD1|13|.|TRBV6-2/TRBV6-3
CASGRTGTGELFF
TGTGCCAGCGGAAGGACAGGGACCGGGGAGCTGTTTTTT
>TRBJ1-3|.|15|many|TRBV28
CASSLLLGFGNTIYF
TGTGCCAGCAGTTTACTCTTGGGATTTGGAAACACCATATATTTT
>TRBJ1-2|TRBD1|17|few|TRBV7-6
CASSWSGTGGANYGYTF
TGTGCCAGCAGCTGGTCCGGGACAGGGGGCGCGAACTATGGCTACACCTTC
>TRBJ1-1|.|14|few|TRBV28
CASSFLRQNTEAFF
TGTGCCAGCTCCTTCCTCCGTCAGAACACTGAAGCTTTCTTT
>TRBJ2-5|.|15|few|TRBV27
CASSLSFGGLETQYF
TGTGCCAGCAGTTTATCTTTTGGGGGCCTAGAGACCCAGTACTTC
>TRBJ1-5|TRBD1|16|few|TRBV20-1
CSARTPWDRARQPQHF
TGCAGTGCTAGAACCCCATGGGACAGGGCACGCCAGCCCCAGCATTTT
>TRBJ2-7|.|13|.|TRBV28
CASSSTGGAKPYF
TGTGCCAGCAGTTCCACCGGGGGCGCCAAACCTTACTTC
>TRBJ2-4|.|15|few|TRBV28
CASSSEQLYKNIQYF
TGTGCCAGCAGTTCGGAACAGCTTTACAAAAACATTCAGTACTTC
>TRBJ2-7|.|13|once|TRBV7-3
CASSLGTEYEQYF
TGTGCCAGCAGCCTTGGGACTGAGTACGAGCAGTACTTC
>TRBJ2-7|TRBD2|13|few|TRBV6-2/TRBV6-3
CASRGTSGDEQYF
TGTGCCAGCAGGGGGACTAGCGGGGACGAGCAGTACTTC
>TRBJ2-1|TRBD2|16|.|TRBV4-3
CASSHPTSGPLHEQFF
TGCGCCAGCAGCCACCCGACTAGCGGCCCTCTTCACGAGCAGTTCTTC
>TRBJ2-1|.|14|few|TRBV7-9
CASSPNPNSNEQFF
TGTGCCAGCAGCCCCAACCCTAACAGCAATGAGCAGTTCTTC
>TRBJ1-1|.|13|many|TRBV4-1
CASSQEYKTEAFF
TGCGCCAGCAGCCAAGAATATAAGACTGAAGCTTTCTTT
>TRBJ2-7|.|13|.|TRBV20-1
CSARSPISYEQYF
TGCAGTGCTAGATCCCCTATCTCCTACGAGCAGTACTTC
>TRBJ1-1|TRBD1|13|.|TRBV19
CATTTGGRTEAFF
TGTGCCACCACGACAGGGGGTCGGACTGAAGCTTTCTTT
>TRBJ2-2|.|14|.|TRBV2
CASSMDSNTGELFF
TGTGCCAGCAGCATGGACTCGAACACCGGGGAGCTGTTTTTT
>TRBJ1-1|.|13|few|TRBV6-1
CASRDGQNTEAFF
TGTGCCAGCAGGGACGGACAGAACACTGAAGCTTTCTTT
>TRBJ2-7|TRBD1|16|once|TRBV3-1
CASSQLTGQGAGEQYF
TGTGCCAGCAGCCAACTTACGGGACAGGGGGCAGGCGAGCAGTACTTC
>TRBJ1-2|.|15|.|TRBV6-6
CASSYGELANYGYTF
TGTGCCAGCAGTTACGGGGAATTAGCTAACTATGGCTACACCTTC
>TRBJ1-3|.|14|few|TRBV7-2
CASSLRSAQNTIYF
TGTGCCAGCAGCTTAAGGAGCGCCCAAAACACCATATATTTT
>TRBJ1-1|.|13|.|TRBV10-3
CAIRGHPNTEAFF
TGTGCCATCAGGGGACACCCGAACACTGAAGCTTTCTTT
>TRBJ2-2|.|15|.|TRBV28
CASSLRVANTGELFF
TGTGCCAGCAGTTTACGAGTGGCGAACACCGGGGAGCTGTTTTTT
>TRBJ1-1|.|12|few|TRBV29-1
CSVEGTPTEAFF
TGCAGCGTCGAAGGGACCCCCACTGAAGCTTTCTTT
>TRBJ1-5|.|17|.|TRBV19
CASKAGGGALGNQPQHF
TGTGCCAGTAAGGCCGGGGGGGGGGCCCTGGGCAATCAGCCCCAGCATTTT
>TRBJ2-2|TRBD1|18|few|TRBV11-2
CASSLMGQGYANTGELFF
TGTGCCAGCAGCTTAATGGGACAGGGATACGCGAACACCGGGGAGCTGTTTTTT
>TRBJ1-4|.|14|many|TRBV7-2
CASSPGGVREKLFF
TGTGCCAGCAGCCCGGGGGGGGTACGTGAAAAACTGTTTTTT
>TRBJ2-5|.|13|.|TRBV11-2
CASRHLAPETQYF
TGTGCCAGCAGACACCTCGCCCCAGAGACCCAGTACTTC
>TRBJ2-7|TRBD1|13|.|TRBV10-3
CAISVGTGDEQYF
TGTGCCATCAGTGTAGGAACAGGGGACGAGCAGTACTTC
>TRBJ1-5|.|13|.|TRBV10-3
CAATGRSNQPQHF
TGTGCCGCCACTGGAAGGAGCAATCAGCCCCAGCATTTT
>TRBJ1-5|.|17|many|TRBV7-3
CASSSKSPTLGNQPQHF
TGTGCCAGCAGCTCCAAAAGCCCGACCCTCGGCAATCAGCCCCAGCATTTT
>TRBJ1-2|.|15|.|TRBV4-3
CASSQEVQSNYGYTF
TGCGCCAGCAGCCAAGAGGTACAGTCAAACTATGGCTACACCTTC
>TRBJ1-5|TRBD1|15|few|TRBV2
CASSRQGPRVWPQHF
TGTGCCAGCAGCCGACAGGGCCCCAGGGTTTGGCCCCAGCATTTT
>TRBJ1-5|TRBD1|13|.|TRBV6-2/TRBV6-3
CASMTGNNQPQHF
TGTGCCAGTATGACAGGGAACAATCAGCCCCAGCATTTT
>TRBJ2-3|TRBD1|14|.|TRBV27
CASSLGTGADTQYF
TGTGCCAGCAGTCTAGGGACAGGGGCAGATACGCAGTATTTT
>TRBJ1-1|.|14|.|TRBV7-9
CASSSGQTNTEAFF
TGTGCCAGCAGCTCCGGACAGACGAACACTGAAGCTTTCTTT
>TRBJ1-5|TRBD1|16|few|TRBV7-9
CASSSYPGRGRQPQHF
TGTGCCAGCAGCTCGTACCCTGGCAGGGGGCGACAGCCCCAGCATTTT
>TRBJ2-7|.|17|.|TRBV7-2
CASSLAFNAATSYEQYF
TGTGCCAGCAGCTTAGCGTTTAACGCAGCGACCTCCTACGAGCAGTACTTC
>TRBJ2-7|TRBD1|16|few|TRBV28
CASSHSSGTGPYEQYF
TGTGCCAGCAGTCATAGCTCCGGGACAGGGCCCTACGAGCAGTACTTC